The rows below give T cell receptor beta chains drawn from one sample of a study of cytomegalovirus exposure and HLA in healthy donors. Profiling relied on immunoSEQ multiplex PCR, and the TCRdb table lists in-frame clones only, not all of them. The sample has approximately 130,000 clones, about 84% seen once; the top ten hold approximately 2%. The sequenced sample was PBMCs. All receptors derive from a young woman in good health and CMV-seronegative. CDR3s include the opening cysteine and the closing phenylalanine or tryptophan. D genes are given only for firm matches. A row's size may be missing; if present it is once, few, many or a size class.

v_gene: TRBV7-2; d_gene: TRBD2; j_gene: TRBJ2-7; abundance: NA; CDR3nt: TGTGCCAGCAGCTTAGCCCCCGCAGCGGGGGCCCACGAGCAGTACTTC; CDR3aa: CASSLAPAAGAHEQYF
v_gene: TRBV2; d_gene: NA; j_gene: TRBJ1-5; abundance: once; CDR3nt: TGTGCCAGCAGTGCCGAAAGGACTTTTAATCAGCCCCAGCATTTT; CDR3aa: CASSAERTFNQPQHF
v_gene: TRBV10-3; d_gene: TRBD1; j_gene: TRBJ1-6; abundance: NA; CDR3nt: TGTGCCATCAGTGAGTCCATGGGACAGGCTAATTCACCCCTCCACTTT; CDR3aa: CAISESMGQANSPLHF
v_gene: TRBV11-3; d_gene: NA; j_gene: TRBJ1-3; abundance: few; CDR3nt: TGTGCCAGCAGCCCCCGAGGTGCCGGAAACACCATATATTTT; CDR3aa: CASSPRGAGNTIYF
v_gene: TRBV6-1; d_gene: TRBD1; j_gene: TRBJ1-2; abundance: NA; CDR3nt: TGTGCCAGCAGTGACTGGACAGGGAACTATGGCTACACCTTC; CDR3aa: CASSDWTGNYGYTF
v_gene: TRBV6-4; d_gene: TRBD2; j_gene: TRBJ2-3; abundance: NA; CDR3nt: TGTGCCAGCAGACCCCTAGCGGGGCGCACAGATACGCAGTATTTT; CDR3aa: CASRPLAGRTDTQYF
v_gene: TRBV30; d_gene: NA; j_gene: TRBJ1-5; abundance: NA; CDR3nt: TGTGCCTGGAATAGCGGGGGTGAAGGGCAGCCCCAGCATTTT; CDR3aa: CAWNSGGEGQPQHF
v_gene: TRBV6-1; d_gene: TRBD1; j_gene: TRBJ1-2; abundance: NA; CDR3nt: TGTGCCAGCAGTGAGAGGTGGACAGGGAGGGAGAATGGCTACACCTTC; CDR3aa: CASSERWTGRENGYTF
v_gene: TRBV4-3; d_gene: NA; j_gene: TRBJ2-1; abundance: NA; CDR3nt: TGCGCCAGCAGCCAAGAATTCCAGGGCAACAATGAGCAGTTCTTC; CDR3aa: CASSQEFQGNNEQFF
v_gene: TRBV6-1; d_gene: NA; j_gene: TRBJ2-7; abundance: NA; CDR3nt: TGTGCCAGCAGTGAACCGGTAGGGACTGTATTTATCTACGAGCAGTACTTC; CDR3aa: CASSEPVGTVFIYEQYF
v_gene: TRBV4-3; d_gene: TRBD2; j_gene: TRBJ2-7; abundance: NA; CDR3nt: TGCGCCAGCAGCCGCGAGCCTAGCGGATTGAGCTCCTACGAGCAGTACTTC; CDR3aa: CASSREPSGLSSYEQYF
v_gene: TRBV6-1; d_gene: TRBD1; j_gene: TRBJ2-7; abundance: few; CDR3nt: TGTGCCACCCATGGGACAGGGGGATACGAGCAGTACTTC; CDR3aa: CATHGTGGYEQYF
v_gene: TRBV6-6; d_gene: NA; j_gene: TRBJ2-5; abundance: NA; CDR3nt: TGTGCCAGCAGTTATTTGGGGGGAGAGACCCAGTACTTC; CDR3aa: CASSYLGGETQYF
v_gene: TRBV6-1; d_gene: TRBD2; j_gene: TRBJ2-5; abundance: NA; CDR3nt: TGTGCCAGCAGTTTTAGCGGGGGGGCCCACCACTTC; CDR3aa: CASSFSGGAHHF
v_gene: TRBV25-1; d_gene: TRBD2; j_gene: TRBJ2-2; abundance: NA; CDR3nt: TGTGCCAGCAACCGGGCGGGGGACACCGGGGAGCTGTTTTTT; CDR3aa: CASNRAGDTGELFF
v_gene: TRBV11-2; d_gene: TRBD2; j_gene: TRBJ2-3; abundance: NA; CDR3nt: TGTGCCAGCAGCTTATCGGGGACTAGCTCCGATACGCAGTATTTT; CDR3aa: CASSLSGTSSDTQYF
v_gene: TRBV18; d_gene: NA; j_gene: TRBJ2-1; abundance: NA; CDR3nt: TGTGCCAGCTCACCACTTCAGGGGAGCGATGAGCAGTTCTTC; CDR3aa: CASSPLQGSDEQFF
v_gene: TRBV5-8; d_gene: TRBD1; j_gene: TRBJ1-2; abundance: NA; CDR3nt: TGTGCCAGCAGGAGGGGACAGGGAGGCTATGGCTACACCTTC; CDR3aa: CASRRGQGGYGYTF
v_gene: TRBV6-5; d_gene: TRBD2; j_gene: TRBJ2-3; abundance: NA; CDR3nt: TGTGCCAGCAGTTACTCCCCTAGCGGAACAGATACGCAGTATTTT; CDR3aa: CASSYSPSGTDTQYF
v_gene: TRBV11-2; d_gene: NA; j_gene: TRBJ2-7; abundance: NA; CDR3nt: TGTGCCAGCAGCGCATTACAGGTGTACGAGCAGTACTTC; CDR3aa: CASSALQVYEQYF
v_gene: TRBV7-2; d_gene: TRBD2; j_gene: TRBJ2-1; abundance: once; CDR3nt: TGTGCCAGCACCCTGGGACTAGCGGGCCCCGGTGGTCCGAATGAGCAGTTCTTC; CDR3aa: CASTLGLAGPGGPNEQFF
v_gene: TRBV7-8; d_gene: TRBD1; j_gene: TRBJ2-7; abundance: NA; CDR3nt: TGTGCCAGCAGCCTAACTGGCCTCCGTTTAGGGGGCGGCGAGCAGTACTTC; CDR3aa: CASSLTGLRLGGGEQYF
v_gene: TRBV7-3; d_gene: TRBD2; j_gene: TRBJ2-7; abundance: NA; CDR3nt: TGTGCCAGCAGCTTAAGGGCGGGGGGGCCGTACGAGCAGTACTTC; CDR3aa: CASSLRAGGPYEQYF
v_gene: TRBV5-4; d_gene: TRBD2; j_gene: TRBJ2-7; abundance: NA; CDR3nt: TGTGCCAGCAGCCAGGGACTACGCGAGCAGTACTTC; CDR3aa: CASSQGLREQYF
v_gene: TRBV19; d_gene: TRBD2; j_gene: TRBJ2-7; abundance: NA; CDR3nt: TGTGCCAGTAGCCTGCTTCCGGGACTAGCGGTCGAGCAGTACTTC; CDR3aa: CASSLLPGLAVEQYF
v_gene: TRBV27; d_gene: TRBD1; j_gene: TRBJ2-1; abundance: NA; CDR3nt: TGTGCCAGCAGTCCCCAAGGACAGGGACGGATCTACAATGAGCAGTTCTTC; CDR3aa: CASSPQGQGRIYNEQFF
v_gene: TRBV5-1; d_gene: NA; j_gene: TRBJ2-7; abundance: once; CDR3nt: TGCGCCAGCAGCTTCACAGGGGACTTTAGCGACGAGCAGTACTTC; CDR3aa: CASSFTGDFSDEQYF
v_gene: TRBV14; d_gene: TRBD1; j_gene: TRBJ2-7; abundance: NA; CDR3nt: TGTGCCAGCAGCCAGTTACAGGGGGCTAACGAGCAGTACTTC; CDR3aa: CASSQLQGANEQYF
v_gene: TRBV27; d_gene: TRBD1; j_gene: TRBJ1-5; abundance: NA; CDR3nt: TGTGCCAGCAGTTCGGGACAGGGTGGCCTCCAGCCCCAGCATTTT; CDR3aa: CASSSGQGGLQPQHF
v_gene: TRBV4-3; d_gene: TRBD1; j_gene: TRBJ2-1; abundance: NA; CDR3nt: TGCGCCAGCAGCCTTAACAGGGGCCAAGAGCAGTTCTTC; CDR3aa: CASSLNRGQEQFF
v_gene: TRBV28; d_gene: TRBD2; j_gene: TRBJ2-7; abundance: NA; CDR3nt: TGTGCCAGCACAATAGCGGGGGGGCGTCAAGAGCAGTACTTC; CDR3aa: CASTIAGGRQEQYF
v_gene: TRBV18; d_gene: TRBD1; j_gene: TRBJ2-3; abundance: NA; CDR3nt: TGTGCCAGCTCACTGGGGACAGGGGCCACAGATACGCAGTATTTT; CDR3aa: CASSLGTGATDTQYF
v_gene: TRBV7-3; d_gene: NA; j_gene: TRBJ2-2; abundance: NA; CDR3nt: TGTGCCAGCAGCCAAGACAGTTACGTGGATACCGGGGAGCTGTTTTTT; CDR3aa: CASSQDSYVDTGELFF
v_gene: TRBV18; d_gene: TRBD1; j_gene: TRBJ1-4; abundance: NA; CDR3nt: TGTGCCAGCTCACCGGGACAGGGAGAAAAACTGTTTTTT; CDR3aa: CASSPGQGEKLFF
v_gene: TRBV4-1; d_gene: NA; j_gene: TRBJ2-3; abundance: NA; CDR3nt: TGCGCCAGCAGCCAAGATGTGGCGGGGAGTGGTACGCAGTATTTT; CDR3aa: CASSQDVAGSGTQYF
v_gene: TRBV7-8; d_gene: TRBD1; j_gene: TRBJ1-6; abundance: NA; CDR3nt: TGTGCCAGCAGACGGGACAGGGGAGGAAATTCACCCCTCCACTTT; CDR3aa: CASRRDRGGNSPLHF
v_gene: TRBV11-2; d_gene: NA; j_gene: TRBJ2-7; abundance: NA; CDR3nt: TGTGCCAGCAGCATACAAAACGAGCAGTACTTC; CDR3aa: CASSIQNEQYF
v_gene: TRBV7-3; d_gene: TRBD1; j_gene: TRBJ2-1; abundance: NA; CDR3nt: TGTGCCAGCAGCATCCGTCCCGGACAGGGGGTTGTTGAGCAGTTCTTC; CDR3aa: CASSIRPGQGVVEQFF
v_gene: TRBV6-4; d_gene: TRBD2; j_gene: TRBJ2-1; abundance: NA; CDR3nt: TGTGCCAGCAAGAAACTAGCGGGGGGGCAGAATGAGCAGTTCTTC; CDR3aa: CASKKLAGGQNEQFF
v_gene: TRBV9; d_gene: TRBD1; j_gene: TRBJ1-2; abundance: NA; CDR3nt: TGTGCCAGCAGCGTCGTGGGACAGGGGGTTTCTAACTATGGCTACACCTTC; CDR3aa: CASSVVGQGVSNYGYTF
v_gene: TRBV6-8; d_gene: NA; j_gene: TRBJ2-5; abundance: NA; CDR3nt: TGTGCCAGCGATGGTGCTAGTGAGCCCCAAGAGACCCAGTACTTC; CDR3aa: CASDGASEPQETQYF
v_gene: TRBV18; d_gene: NA; j_gene: TRBJ2-1; abundance: NA; CDR3nt: TGTGCCAGCTCACCAGGGGCCGGCAATGAGCAGTTCTTC; CDR3aa: CASSPGAGNEQFF
v_gene: TRBV4-2; d_gene: TRBD1; j_gene: TRBJ2-2; abundance: NA; CDR3nt: TGTGCCAGCAGCCAACGCACTCCGGGACAGGGGAACACCGGGGAGCTGTTTTTT; CDR3aa: CASSQRTPGQGNTGELFF
v_gene: TRBV21-1; d_gene: NA; j_gene: TRBJ2-4; abundance: NA; CDR3nt: TGTGCCAGCAGCAGGAGCGGGCCGGGGGGCAAAAACATTCAGTACTTC; CDR3aa: CASSRSGPGGKNIQYF
v_gene: TRBV27; d_gene: NA; j_gene: TRBJ2-7; abundance: few; CDR3nt: TGTGCCAGCAGTTTAAGTCAGTCCCACGAGCAGTACTTC; CDR3aa: CASSLSQSHEQYF
v_gene: TRBV10-1; d_gene: NA; j_gene: TRBJ1-2; abundance: few; CDR3nt: TGCGCCAGCAGTCCACAGGGTGATGGCTACACCTTC; CDR3aa: CASSPQGDGYTF
v_gene: TRBV27; d_gene: NA; j_gene: TRBJ1-6; abundance: once; CDR3nt: TGTGCCAGCACCACACAGGGATGGAATTCACCCCTCCACTTT; CDR3aa: CASTTQGWNSPLHF
v_gene: TRBV6-5; d_gene: NA; j_gene: TRBJ2-7; abundance: few; CDR3nt: TGTGCCACCCGACAGGCCTACCCCTACGAGCAGTACTTC; CDR3aa: CATRQAYPYEQYF
v_gene: TRBV5-1; d_gene: TRBD1; j_gene: TRBJ1-2; abundance: NA; CDR3nt: TGCGCCAGCAGCAGAGGACAGGGCGGCTACACCTTC; CDR3aa: CASSRGQGGYTF
v_gene: TRBV18; d_gene: NA; j_gene: TRBJ2-3; abundance: NA; CDR3nt: TGTGCCAGCTCTGCCCGTAACGGGGATACGCAGTATTTT; CDR3aa: CASSARNGDTQYF
v_gene: TRBV11-3; d_gene: NA; j_gene: TRBJ2-2; abundance: few; CDR3nt: TGTGCCAGCAGCTTAGTCTCTTCGAACACCGGGGAGCTGTTTTTT; CDR3aa: CASSLVSSNTGELFF
v_gene: TRBV11-2; d_gene: NA; j_gene: TRBJ1-2; abundance: NA; CDR3nt: TGTGCCAGCAGCTTAGATACAGGGTTCTATGGCTACACCTTC; CDR3aa: CASSLDTGFYGYTF
v_gene: TRBV5-6; d_gene: TRBD2; j_gene: TRBJ2-1; abundance: NA; CDR3nt: TGTGCCAGCAGCTTGGGACTAGCGGACTCCAATGAGCAGTTCTTC; CDR3aa: CASSLGLADSNEQFF
v_gene: TRBV10-3; d_gene: NA; j_gene: TRBJ2-2; abundance: NA; CDR3nt: TGTGCCATCAGTCGGACAGAGAATTTTTTCACCGGGGAGCTGTTTTTT; CDR3aa: CAISRTENFFTGELFF
v_gene: TRBV19; d_gene: TRBD1; j_gene: TRBJ1-6; abundance: few; CDR3nt: TGTGCCAGTAGTGTACAGGGGACCTATAATTCACCCCTCCACTTT; CDR3aa: CASSVQGTYNSPLHF
v_gene: TRBV6-5; d_gene: TRBD1; j_gene: TRBJ1-1; abundance: once; CDR3nt: TGTGCCAGCAGTTTCAACAGGGGATTGAACACTGAAGCTTTCTTT; CDR3aa: CASSFNRGLNTEAFF
v_gene: TRBV9; d_gene: NA; j_gene: TRBJ2-7; abundance: NA; CDR3nt: TGTGCCAGCAGCGTGACAGCGGGTGACGAGCAGTACTTC; CDR3aa: CASSVTAGDEQYF